Listed here are 9 T cell receptor beta chains from one sample, sequenced in a study of T cell changes during pregnancy in multiple sclerosis. TCRdb keeps only in-frame clones here, not all; method: immunoSEQ multiplex PCR. The sample lists about 38,000 clones; 90% were seen once. The sequenced sample was CD4+ T cells from peripheral blood mononuclear cells, obtained in the second trimester of pregnancy. These receptor sequences come from a female donor with multiple sclerosis, enrolled in a pregnancy study.

The chain couples TRBV6-6 to TRBJ2-2, with a weak D call TRBD2 (6 bases). The CDR3 sequence is 15 residues long. V shed 2 bases and J shed 1 base, with 8 bases lying between them. Germline V CDR1 and CDR2: MNHNY, SVGAGI (reference sequence). The CDR3 protein is CASSYMGGNTGELFF. CDR3 DNA sequence: TGTGCCAGCAGTTACATGGGGGGGAACACCGGGGAGCTGTTTTTT.

The DNA for the CDR3 is TGTGCCAGCAGCCCTCAGCAGGGGAATTTGCATGAAAAACTGTTTTTT. Its translation is CASSPQQGNLHEKLFF. The J gene is TRBJ1-4, the V gene TRBV5-5; maybe TRBD1 (6 bases). Trimming stripped 4 bases from V and 6 bases from J, with 19 bases between. The CDR3 totals 16 residues. CDR1 and CDR2 (germline): SGHKS, YYEKEE (reference sequence). Drawing the rest from reference TRBV5-5 and TRBJ1-4, the complete variable domain is DAGVTQSPTHLIKTRGQQVTLRCSPISGHKSVSWYQQVLGQGPQFIFQYYEKEERGRGNFPDRFSARQFPNYSSELNVNALLLGDSALYLCASSPQQGNLHEKLFFGSGTQLSVL.

This chain connects TRBV10-2 to TRBJ2-7, with D perhaps TRBD2 (6 bases). CDR1 WSHSY and CDR2 SAAADI come from the germline V gene. The CDR3 is 16 residues long. Trimming left V 6 bases short and J 3 bases short, with 21 bases between. CDR3 in DNA: TGCGCCAGCAGCGCGGGGTCTGGCGGAGCCCTCTACGAGCAGTACTTC. Its protein product is CASSAGSGGALYEQYF.

This rearrangement joins TRBV19 to TRBJ1-3; 8 nucleotides line up with TRBD1. The CDR3 has 14 residues. CDR1 LNHDA and CDR2 SQIVND come from the germline V gene (reference sequence). J was trimmed by 7 bases and V by 6 bases; bases with no gene match: 8. CDR3 DNA: TGTGCCAGTAGCCCAAACAGGGGGAAGAACACCATATATTTT. Protein: CASSPNRGKNTIYF.

The chain joins TRBV9 to TRBJ2-2; 12 bases are shared with TRBD2. Losses at the gene ends were 4 bases for V and 5 bases for J; bases not matched to a gene: 6. This CDR3 spans 16 amino acids. Germline-derived CDR1 and CDR2 are SGDLS and YYNGEE. The CDR3 coding sequence is TGTGCCAGCAGCTCCGGACTAGCGGGAATGACCGGGGAGCTGTTTTTT. Its translation is CASSSGLAGMTGELFF.

The chain couples TRBV6-4 to TRBJ2-4; maybe TRBD1 (5 bases). This CDR3 has 19 amino acids. Germline V gene sequence: CDR1 MRHNA, CDR2 SNTAGT. The germline V and J ends were trimmed by 4 bases and 5 bases, with 27 bases remaining between them. Here the CDR3 DNA reads TGTGCCAGCAGTGCAACCCATGGTCGACAGATTCAGAACGAAAACATTCAGTACTTC. It translates to CASSATHGRQIQNENIQYF.

V gene TRBV4-2 combines with J gene TRBJ1-4; D perhaps matches TRBD1 (5 bases). V lost 6 bases and J 8 bases, leaving 13 bases between the germline ends. This CDR3 spans 13 amino acids. Germline loops: CDR1 LGHNA, CDR2 YNFKEQ. The DNA for the CDR3 is TGTGCCAGCAGTAGAGCGGGGGTCGAAAAACTGTTTTTT. Its protein product is CASSRAGVEKLFF.

This chain uses TRBV6-4 with TRBJ2-7; D may be TRBD1 (6 bases). CDR1 MRHNA and CDR2 SNTAGT come from the germline V gene. This CDR3 has 17 residues. V dropped 0 bases and J dropped 2 bases, with 17 bases sitting between them. The CDR3 DNA follows: TGTGCCAGCAGTGACTCGGAGAACAGGGTCCCCCCCTACGAGCAGTACTTC. It is translated as CASSDSENRVPPYEQYF.

This clone was counted a single time. The chain carries TRBV10-3 and TRBJ1-5; 8 positions match TRBD1. Germline V gene sequence: CDR1 ENHRY, CDR2 SYGVKD. The CDR3 sequence is 16 residues long. The junction had 7 bases not matched to a gene; V was cut back by 3 bases and J by 3 bases. CDR3 protein: CAISDQGQDPNQPQHF. The CDR3, as DNA: TGTGCCATCAGTGACCAGGGACAGGACCCCAATCAGCCCCAGCATTTT.